Reported below is one TCR beta chain. This record comes from a study of T cells after yellow fever vaccination. This CDR3 spans 14 amino acids. The V end lost 5 bases, the J end lost 1 base, and 9 bases lay between the germline ends. TCRdb re-analysed the 5' RACE reads in MiXCR, keeping a single row per CDR3 protein. Counted here are about 340,000 distinct CDR3 sequences, about 4% occurring once; the ten biggest clones make up less than 25%. The sequenced sample was PBMCs, obtained 5 days after the yellow fever booster vaccination. This TCR was sampled from a man aged 18 to 30 who received the YFV17D yellow fever vaccine. V gene TRBV12-3 or TRBV12-4 combines with J gene TRBJ1-3; no firm D call. In DNA form, the CDR3 reads TGTGCCAGCAGTGCAAGAGTTTCTGGAAACACCATATATTTT. Translation: CASSARVSGNTIYF.